This passage covers 26 T cell receptor beta chains from one sample sequenced in a study of cytomegalovirus exposure and HLA in healthy donors. PCR used 60 Vbeta primers and 13 Jbeta primers. The repertoire was sequenced with immunoSEQ multiplex PCR; TCRdb's copy has only in-frame clones and lacks some. The table shows 250,000 or so clones, with roughly 84% occurring only once. The sequenced material came from PBMCs. Receptor source: a human donor in good health.

The chain recombines TRBV18 with TRBJ1-1; TRBD1 aligns across 9 bases. CDR3 length: 16 amino acids. CDR1 is KGHSH, CDR2 LQKENI, per germline. V was clipped by 2 bases and J by 1 base; unmatched bases: 5. The CDR3 region is CASSPLTGGTNTEAFF. CDR3 bases: TGTGCCAGCTCACCATTGACAGGGGGGACGAACACTGAAGCTTTCTTT.

This clone was seen only once. V is TRBV5-4 and J is TRBJ1-5, with D possibly being TRBD1 (6 bases). Germline V gene sequence: CDR1 SGHNT, CDR2 YYREEE (reference sequence). Trimming took 3 bases from V and 5 from J, leaving 15 bases between them. The CDR3 totals 15 residues. The CDR3 reads CASSSGGGGDQPQHF. CDR3 coding DNA: TGTGCCAGCAGCTCGGGGGGGGGCGGGGATCAGCCCCAGCATTTT.

The J gene is TRBJ2-1, the V gene TRBV7-9, with 9 bases that match TRBD1. This CDR3 contains 16 residues. J was trimmed by 6 bases and V by 5 bases; bases with no gene match: 11. Germline loops: CDR1 SEHNR, CDR2 FQNEAQ (reference sequence). CDR3 region: CASSVSQGARFNEQFF. The CDR3 bases are TGTGCCAGCAGCGTATCACAGGGGGCGCGGTTCAATGAGCAGTTCTTC.

The V and J genes are TRBV7-2 and TRBJ1-6; 8 bases match TRBD1. Germline assignment: CDR1 SGHTA and CDR2 FQGNSA. This CDR3 has 16 residues. V dropped 5 bases and J dropped 8; count of bases not matched to a gene: 11. CDR3 coding DNA: TGTGCCAGCAGCACGTATATCAGGGGGCGGGATTCACCCCTCCACTTT. Its protein product is CASSTYIRGRDSPLHF. The full variable domain, rest sourced from reference TRBV7-2 and TRBJ1-6, is GAGVSQSPSNKVTEKGKDVELRCDPISGHTALYWYRQSLGQGLEFLIYFQGNSAPDKSGLPSDRFSAERTGGSVSTLTIQRTQQEDSAVYLCASSTYIRGRDSPLHFGNGTRLTVT.

CDR3 sequence: CASSPVASVESYNEQFF. CDR3 in DNA: TGTGCCAGCTCACCGGTTGCTAGCGTAGAATCCTACAATGAGCAGTTCTTC. The gene calls are TRBV18 and TRBJ2-1; tentative D call: TRBD2 (6 bases). Germline V gene data show CDR1 as KGHSH and CDR2 as LQKENI. V lost 3 bases and J 1 base, leaving 16 bases between the germline ends. There are 17 residues in the CDR3.

DNA of the CDR3: TGTGCCAGCAGTTACTCCTCGCGGGGATCCTACGAGCAGTACTTC. Encoded protein: CASSYSSRGSYEQYF. The J gene is TRBJ2-7, the V gene TRBV6-5; the D gene is possibly TRBD2 (6 bases). Germline assignment: CDR1 MNHEY and CDR2 SVGAGI. Deletions cut 0 bases from V and 1 base from J, with 10 bases between. The length of the CDR3 is 15 residues.

This chain joins TRBV5-1 and TRBJ2-1, with 7 bases fitting TRBD2. Trimming at V came to 4 bases and at J to 8 bases, leaving 6 bases not matched to a gene. The CDR3 spans 13 residues. The germline V gene has CDR1 SGHRS and CDR2 YFSETQ. The CDR3 spells CASSHSRGDEQFF. CDR3 in DNA: TGCGCCAGCAGCCATTCCCGGGGGGATGAGCAGTTCTTC.

CDR3 in amino acids: CASRAGGGTDTQYF. CDR3 nucleotides: TGTGCCAGTAGGGCGGGAGGCGGGACAGATACGCAGTATTTT. The rearrangement uses TRBV19 and TRBJ2-3; 8 nucleotides align to TRBD2. The CDR3 consists of 14 residues. The germline gives CDR1 LNHDA, CDR2 SQIVND (reference sequence). V shed 6 bases and J 3 bases; nucleotides not matched to a gene: 5. The full variable domain, in which reference TRBV19 and TRBJ2-3 provide the parts outside the CDR3, is DGGITQSPKYLFRKEGQNVTLSCEQNLNHDAMYWYRQDPGQGLRLIYYSQIVNDFQKGDIAEGYSVSREKKESFPLTVTSAQKNPTAFYLCASRAGGGTDTQYFGPGTRLTVL.

The chain employs TRBV7-9 and TRBJ1-1; maybe TRBD1 (5 bases). CDR1 SEHNR and CDR2 FQNEAQ come from the germline V gene (reference sequence). The V gene lost 5 bases and the J gene lost 4 bases, with 17 bases spanning the gap. CDR3 size: 15 residues. The CDR3 coding sequence is TGTGCCAGCAGCAAGCGGGACGGCCGTGGCACTGAAGCTTTCTTT. It encodes CASSKRDGRGTEAFF. Looking up the rest from reference TRBV7-9 and TRBJ1-1 gives the full variable domain: DTGVSQNPRHKITKRGQNVTFRCDPISEHNRLYWYRQTLGQGPEFLTYFQNEAQLEKSRLLSDRFSAERPKGSFSTLEIQRTEQGDSAMYLCASSKRDGRGTEAFFGQGTRLTVV.

V usage is TRBV5-5 and J usage is TRBJ2-7, with 9 bases aligning to TRBD1. This CDR3 has 13 amino acids. The V gene's germline CDR1 is SGHKS and CDR2 YYEKEE (reference sequence). V lost 3 bases, J lost 2 bases, and 0 bases stayed unmatched. The DNA for the CDR3 is TGTGCCAGCAGCTGGACAGGGGCCTACGAGCAGTACTTC. It codes for CASSWTGAYEQYF.

The rearrangement joins TRBV6-5 to TRBJ1-4; D remains unclear. Trimming shortened V by 7 bases and J by 4 bases, and 16 bases separated the two germline ends. The CDR3 runs to 15 residues. CDR1 is MNHEY and CDR2 is SVGAGI in the germline V gene. The chain's CDR3 is CASTARPYFNEKLFF. The DNA of the CDR3 is TGTGCCAGCACCGCTCGTCCTTACTTTAATGAAAAACTGTTTTTT.

The chain employs TRBV6-5 and TRBJ2-7; weak D call: TRBD1 (5 bases). Trimming removed 7 bases from V and 3 bases from J, with 16 bases in between. The germline CDR1 and CDR2 sequences are MNHEY and SVGAGI. The CDR3 extends over 14 amino acids. The CDR3 DNA reads as TGTGCCAGCAAGGGGTCGGGCTCGAACTACGAGCAGTACTTC. This translates into CASKGSGSNYEQYF.

V gene TRBV4-3 combines with J gene TRBJ2-7; D might be TRBD2 (6 bases). V was pared by 1 base and J by 2 bases, with 6 bases between. The CDR3 spans 13 residues. CDR1 is LGHNA, CDR2 YSLEER, per germline. The CDR3 DNA sequence: TGCGCCAGCAGCCAAGGACTAGCCTACGAGCAGTACTTC. It encodes CASSQGLAYEQYF.

This sequence joins TRBV11-2 and TRBJ2-7, with D perhaps matching TRBD1 (5 bases). The germline V and J ends were trimmed by 0 bases and 4 bases, with 7 bases remaining between them. The germline CDR1 and CDR2 sequences are SGHAT and FQNNGV. The CDR3 runs 13 residues. In DNA form, the CDR3 reads TGTGCCAGCAGCTTAGAAAGGGGATACGAGCAGTACTTC. It codes for CASSLERGYEQYF.

The chain recombines TRBV27 with TRBJ2-7; TRBD2 agrees at 14 bases. The CDR3 covers 18 residues. J was trimmed by 9 bases and V by 7 bases; bases with no gene match: 20. Germline V gene sequence: CDR1 MNHEY, CDR2 SMNVEV (reference sequence). CDR3 coding DNA: TGTGCCAGCAAGGGTAGACTAGCGGGAGGGCCCTCCTACGAAGGGCAGTACTTC. Protein: CASKGRLAGGPSYEGQYF.

The V and J genes are TRBV12-5 and TRBJ2-7; 11 nucleotides line up with TRBD2. CDR1 and CDR2 from the germline V gene are LGHNT and FRNRAP. With 7 bases clipped from V and 3 bases from J, the junction kept 5 bases outside the gene matches. This CDR3 is built from 14 residues. CDR3 nucleotides: TGTGCTAGTGCCCAAGGGACTAGCGGCTACGAGCAGTACTTC. Its translation is CASAQGTSGYEQYF. Full variable domain (remainder filled in from reference TRBV12-5 and TRBJ2-7): DARVTQTPRHKVTEMGQEVTMRCQPILGHNTVFWYRQTMMQGLELLAYFRNRAPLDDSGMPKDRFSAEMPDATLATLKIQPSEPRDSAVYFCASAQGTSGYEQYFGPGTRLTVT.

The rearrangement joins TRBV7-9 to TRBJ2-5; 12 bases map to TRBD2. Germline V gene data show CDR1 as SEHNR and CDR2 as FQNEAQ (reference sequence). V shed 5 bases, J shed 5 bases, and the junction held 3 bases outside the gene matches. This CDR3 spans 14 amino acids. The CDR3 nucleotides are TGTGCCAGCAGCGCAGGGACTAGCGGGGAGACCCAGTACTTC. It yields the protein CASSAGTSGETQYF.

This chain uses TRBV5-4 with TRBJ2-7, with 7 bases identical to TRBD2. The V gene end was trimmed by 4 bases and the J gene end by 4 bases; junction bases not matched to a gene: 5. The CDR3 runs to 13 residues. Germline assignment: CDR1 SGHNT and CDR2 YYREEE (reference sequence). In nucleotides, the CDR3 is TGTGCCAGCAGCCCTGGGGGGGGGTACGAGCAGTACTTC. This translates into CASSPGGGYEQYF.

The rearrangement uses TRBV6-6 and TRBJ2-7; D possibly corresponds to TRBD1 (6 bases). Germline loops: CDR1 MNHNY, CDR2 SVGAGI (reference sequence). V lost 6 bases, J lost 7 bases, and 25 bases lay in between. CDR3 length: 16 residues. CDR3 sequence reads: CASSPSRGVIVGEQYF. For the CDR3, the DNA is TGTGCCAGCAGCCCCAGCAGGGGCGTCATTGTCGGAGAGCAGTACTTC.

A single count supports this clone. J is TRBJ2-1 and V is TRBV9, with TRBD2 matching over 10 bases. The germline CDR1 and CDR2 sequences are SGDLS and YYNGEE. The CDR3 consists of 15 residues. V shed 3 bases and J 5 bases; nucleotides not matched to a gene: 5. For the CDR3, the DNA is TGTGCCAGCAGCGGGGGACTAGCGAGAAACAATGAGCAGTTCTTC. It encodes CASSGGLARNNEQFF.

V and J are TRBV28 and TRBJ2-7; 8 bases agree with TRBD1. Trimming took 5 bases from V and 2 from J; bases not matched to a gene: 8. There are 15 residues in the CDR3. Per germline, CDR1 MDHEN and CDR2 SYDVKM. The CDR3 sequence is CASSPFRGQAYEQYF. The CDR3 coding sequence is TGTGCCAGCAGTCCGTTTAGGGGACAGGCCTACGAGCAGTACTTC. Combining the CDR3 with reference TRBV28 and TRBJ2-7 gives the whole variable domain DVKVTQSSRYLVKRTGEKVFLECVQDMDHENMFWYRQDPGLGLRLIYFSYDVKMKEKGDIPEGYSVSREKKERFSLILESASTNQTSMYLCASSPFRGQAYEQYFGPGTRLTVT.

V usage is TRBV18 and J usage is TRBJ1-1, with 8 bases matching TRBD1. The germline gives CDR1 KGHSH, CDR2 LQKENI. The ends lost 6 bases at V and 3 bases at J; junction bases unmatched: 9. The CDR3 is made up of 15 amino acids. CDR3 loop: CASSSDRGRYTEAFF. DNA for the CDR3: TGTGCCAGCTCGTCCGACAGGGGAAGATACACTGAAGCTTTCTTT.

The rearrangement joins TRBV6-6 to TRBJ1-1; no clear D gene. V dropped 7 bases and J dropped 8 bases, with 17 bases sitting between them. This CDR3 is 13 amino acids long. Germline lookup yields CDR1 MNHNY and CDR2 SVGAGI (reference sequence). The CDR3 DNA reads TGTGCCAGCAACACGCAAGCGGGGTCCGAAGCTTTCTTT. It yields the protein CASNTQAGSEAFF.

This rearrangement joins TRBV29-1 to TRBJ1-2, with 9 bases that match TRBD1. Unmatched junction bases numbered 5, after V lost 5 bases and J lost 4 bases. Germline loops: CDR1 SQVTM, CDR2 ANQGSEA. This CDR3 region has 13 residues. The CDR3 loop is CSVLQGAIYGYTF. CDR3 in DNA: TGCAGCGTTTTACAGGGGGCCATCTATGGCTACACCTTC.

This rearrangement joins TRBV9 to TRBJ2-7; 10 nucleotides align to TRBD2. Germline trimming cut 4 bases from V and 3 bases from J; bases unmatched to any gene: 7. Per the germline V gene, CDR1 is SGDLS and CDR2 is YYNGEE. The CDR3 has 15 amino acids. As DNA, the CDR3 is TGTGCCAGCAGCCCCCCTGAGCGGGAGGGCTACGAGCAGTACTTC. Translating gives CASSPPEREGYEQYF.

This clone was counted once. The chain uses TRBV4-1 and TRBJ2-5, with D perhaps TRBD2 (5 bases). Trimming took 1 base from V and 4 from J, leaving 10 bases between them. The length of the CDR3 is 14 residues. CDR1 MGHRA and CDR2 YSYEKL come from the germline V gene. The CDR3 bases are TGCGCCAGCAGCCAAGTCGGACGGGGAGAGACCCAGTACTTC. It is translated as CASSQVGRGETQYF.